The 25 T cell receptor beta chains presented below share a single source sample, sequenced in a study of response to subunit inactivated influenza vaccine. One entry per CDR3 protein results from TCRdb running MiXCR on the RT-PCR reads. The repertoire consists of 530,000 or so distinct CDR3 sequences, with roughly 15% occurring once and the leading ten covering roughly 11%. The specimen comprised PBMCs from blood, sampled 11 to 12 days after vaccination. These receptors originate from a man aged 45-60 years who received an inactivated influenza vaccine.

This chain connects TRBV7-2 to TRBJ2-1; TRBD1 aligns across 9 bases. The CDR3 sequence is 16 residues long. Germline CDR1 and CDR2: SGHTA and FQGNSA. After removal of 4 bases from V and 8 bases from J, the junction contained 12 bases not matched to a gene. CDR3 residues: CASSSLGWDRVHEQFF. The CDR3 DNA follows: TGTGCCAGCAGCTCCCTAGGGTGGGACAGGGTCCATGAGCAGTTCTTC.

This clonotype was counted a few times. The chain joins TRBV7-2 to TRBJ1-4; D unresolved. Germline CDR1 is SGHTA and CDR2 is FQGNSA. V was trimmed by 0 bases and J by 8 bases, leaving 13 bases between them. The CDR3 contains 15 residues. CDR3 bases: TGTGCCAGCAGCTTAGCGTACGGAGGGTTCGAAAAACTGTTTTTT. Translating gives CASSLAYGGFEKLFF. Supplemented by reference TRBV7-2 and TRBJ1-4, the full variable domain reads GAGVSQSPSNKVTEKGKDVELRCDPISGHTALYWYRQSLGQGLEFLIYFQGNSAPDKSGLPSDRFSAERTGGSVSTLTIQRTQQEDSAVYLCASSLAYGGFEKLFFGSGTQLSVL.

This clonotype turned up a few times. The J gene is TRBJ2-5, the V gene TRBV5-1; 9 positions agree with TRBD1. Trimming took 4 bases from V and 3 from J; bases not matched to a gene: 4. The germline CDR1 and CDR2 sequences are SGHRS and YFSETQ. The CDR3 runs to 14 residues. Here the CDR3 reads CASSQDRGEETQYF. CDR3 in DNA: TGCGCCAGCAGCCAAGACAGGGGGGAAGAGACCCAGTACTTC.

The genes are TRBV5-1 and TRBJ2-1, with 11 positions matching TRBD2. Germline V gene sequence: CDR1 SGHRS, CDR2 YFSETQ. The junction had 4 bases not matched to a gene; V was cut back by 0 bases and J by 5 bases. This CDR3 contains 16 residues. This CDR3 reads CASSLDLAGGNNEQFF. The CDR3 coding sequence is TGCGCCAGCAGCTTGGATCTAGCGGGAGGAAACAATGAGCAGTTCTTC. Full variable domain (remainder filled in from reference TRBV5-1 and TRBJ2-1): KAGVTQTPRYLIKTRGQQVTLSCSPISGHRSVSWYQQTPGQGLQFLFEYFSETQRNKGNFPGRFSGRQFSNSRSEMNVSTLELGDSALYLCASSLDLAGGNNEQFFGPGTRLTVL.

CDR3 sequence reads: CASSPRTGLSTGELFF. The CDR3 nucleotides are TGTGCCAGCAGCCCCCGGACAGGGCTCTCCACCGGGGAGCTGTTTTTT. This sequence joins TRBV9 and TRBJ2-2, with 8 bases that match TRBD1. The V gene end was trimmed by 4 bases and the J gene end by 4 bases; junction bases not matched to a gene: 9. The CDR3 sequence is 16 residues long. Looked up from germline, CDR1 is SGDLS and CDR2 is YYNGEE.

This clonotype was observed a handful of times. The chain has TRBV12-3 or TRBV12-4 and TRBJ2-3; TRBD2 agrees at 13 bases. Losses at the gene ends were 6 bases for V and 3 bases for J; bases not matched to a gene: 3. There are 15 residues in the CDR3. The CDR3 bases are TGTGCCAGCAGCACTAGCGGGGGGGCTACAGATACGCAGTATTTT. It codes for CASSTSGGATDTQYF.

This clonotype was recorded a few times. The rearrangement joins TRBV6-2 or TRBV6-3 to TRBJ1-1; a possible D gene is TRBD1 (6 bases). Deletions cut 5 bases from V and 4 bases from J, with 26 bases between. Germline values: CDR1 MNHEY, CDR2 SVGEGT. The CDR3 runs 18 residues. CDR3 sequence (DNA): TGTGCCAGCAGTAAACTACCCCCGCGATCAGGGGCCTCCACTGAAGCTTTCTTT. Amino acid sequence: CASSKLPPRSGASTEAFF.

This clonotype was seen only a few times. Here the CDR3 DNA reads TGTGCCAGCTCACCACTCGGAAGCGGGAGGGCCGAAGCCGGGGAGCTGTTTTTT. Encoded protein: CASSPLGSGRAEAGELFF. The chain uses TRBV18 and TRBJ2-2, with TRBD2 matching over 10 bases. Germline lookup yields CDR1 KGHSH and CDR2 LQKENI. With 1 base clipped from V and 6 bases from J, the junction kept 11 bases outside the gene matches. The CDR3 spans 18 residues.

The table lists this clonotype with a few counts. CDR3 coding DNA: TGCGCCAGCAGCTCGAGGACGGCCATCAATGAGCAGTTCTTC. Its protein product is CASSSRTAINEQFF. The V call is TRBV5-1, the J call TRBJ2-1, with no clear D. V was pared by 3 bases and J by 6 bases, with 13 bases between. CDR3 length: 14 residues. Germline V gene sequence: CDR1 SGHRS, CDR2 YFSETQ. Looking up the rest from reference TRBV5-1 and TRBJ2-1 gives the full variable domain: KAGVTQTPRYLIKTRGQQVTLSCSPISGHRSVSWYQQTPGQGLQFLFEYFSETQRNKGNFPGRFSGRQFSNSRSEMNVSTLELGDSALYLCASSSRTAINEQFFGPGTRLTVL.

Written as DNA, the CDR3 is TGCAGTGCTAGAAGGCCTAGCGGATTATTGCCCCCCACAGATACGCAGTATTTT. It specifies CSARRPSGLLPPTDTQYF. The V and J genes are TRBV20-1 and TRBJ2-3; TRBD2 aligns across 7 bases. Germline CDR1 is DFQATT and CDR2 is SNEGSKA (reference sequence). Trimming cost V 2 bases and J 2 bases; bases outside gene matches: 16. The CDR3 contains 18 residues.

This clonotype occurred many times. The genes are TRBV4-1 and TRBJ2-5; D may be TRBD2 (5 bases). The CDR3 is 15 residues long. Germline lookup yields CDR1 MGHRA and CDR2 YSYEKL. Trimming shortened V by 4 bases and J by 2 bases, and 14 bases separated the two germline ends. The CDR3 here is CASSPTPTIQETQYF. CDR3 sequence (DNA): TGCGCCAGCAGCCCGACACCGACTATTCAAGAGACCCAGTACTTC.

This clonotype has just a few counts. The chain joins TRBV20-1 to TRBJ2-7; no clear D. CDR3 length equals 12 residues. With 0 bases removed from V and 7 bases from J, the gap between germline ends came to 10 bases. Per germline, CDR1 DFQATT and CDR2 SNEGSKA (reference sequence). CDR3 loop: CSAREPPGEQYF. The CDR3 DNA is TGCAGTGCTAGAGAACCTCCGGGTGAGCAGTACTTC.

This clonotype turned up a few times. This rearrangement joins TRBV7-9 to TRBJ2-7; the match to TRBD1 covers 12 bases. Germline V lookup: CDR1 SEHNR, CDR2 FQNEAQ (reference sequence). The V gene end was trimmed by 3 bases and the J gene end by 6 bases; junction bases not matched to a gene: 9. This CDR3 contains 16 residues. The CDR3 is CASSLTPGQGAGEQYF. The CDR3 DNA reads TGTGCCAGCAGCTTGACCCCGGGACAGGGGGCAGGCGAGCAGTACTTC.

This clonotype came up a few times. The chain carries TRBV20-1 and TRBJ1-5; D unresolved. Per germline, CDR1 DFQATT and CDR2 SNEGSKA (reference sequence). Trimming left V 0 bases short and J 6 bases short, with 6 bases between. This CDR3 comprises 12 residues. The CDR3: CSARDGVQPQHF. CDR3 DNA: TGCAGTGCTAGAGATGGGGTTCAGCCCCAGCATTTT.

In this sample, this clonotype turned up a few times. This rearrangement joins TRBV12-3 or TRBV12-4 to TRBJ1-5, with D possibly matching TRBD1 (5 bases). The V end lost 2 bases, the J end lost 1 base, and 9 bases lay between the germline ends. This CDR3 contains 15 residues. In DNA, the CDR3 is TGTGCCAGCAGTTTAAGGGGTACAAGCAATCAGCCCCAGCATTTT. This codes for CASSLRGTSNQPQHF.

V gene TRBV29-1 combines with J gene TRBJ2-7, with D tentatively TRBD2 (6 bases). The CDR3 length is 14 residues. V was pared by 6 bases and J by 6 bases, with 21 bases between. Germline V gives CDR1 SQVTM, CDR2 ANQGSEA. The CDR3 DNA is TGCAGCGTCAGCGACGCGGGACTCCTAGGCGAGCAGTACTTC. This sequence encodes CSVSDAGLLGEQYF.

This clonotype was seen more than once but under ten times. Written as DNA, the CDR3 is TGTGCCAGCAGTGACGGACCGTGGGGCACAGATACGCAGTATTTT. Translating gives CASSDGPWGTDTQYF. V usage is TRBV6-1 and J usage is TRBJ2-3; D ambiguous. Germline CDR1 is MNHNS and CDR2 is SASEGT. CDR3 length: 15 amino acids. V gave up 3 bases and J gave up 1 base, with 11 bases separating them.

This clonotype occurred a few times. This chain joins TRBV24-1 and TRBJ2-1; tentative D call: TRBD1 (5 bases). The CDR3 spans 14 residues. Deletions cut 0 bases from V and 8 bases from J, with 10 bases between. The germline gives CDR1 KGHDR, CDR2 SFDVKD. The CDR3 loop is CATSDLQGADEQFF. The CDR3 nucleotides read TGTGCCACCAGTGATTTGCAGGGCGCGGATGAGCAGTTCTTC.

Only a few counts were recorded for this clonotype. This chain uses TRBV6-2 or TRBV6-3 with TRBJ2-5, with TRBD1 matching over 9 bases. The length of the CDR3 is 15 residues. Trimming removed 5 bases from V and 1 base from J; junction bases left unmatched: 5. Germline CDR1 reads MNHEY; CDR2 reads SVGEGT. In nucleotides, the CDR3 is TGTGCCAGCAGTCGGGACAGGGCTTTCCAAGAGACCCAGTACTTC. It encodes CASSRDRAFQETQYF.

The CDR3, as DNA: TGTGCCAGCATTGGGTGGGCCGCAGTTAACAATGAGCAGTTCTTC. Translating gives CASIGWAAVNNEQFF. The chain employs TRBV2 and TRBJ2-1, with D hard to call. The V gene's germline CDR1 is SNHLY and CDR2 FYNNEI. The CDR3 runs to 15 residues. Trimming removed 7 bases from V and 5 bases from J, with 18 bases in between.

This clonotype has more than one count but fewer than ten. For the CDR3, the DNA is TGTGCCAGCAGCGCTCTCCTGACAGGGTTCCGCGAGCAGTACTTC. It is translated as CASSALLTGFREQYF. The chain carries TRBV11-2 and TRBJ2-7; 7 nucleotides match TRBD1. V shed 5 bases, J shed 6 bases, and the junction held 13 bases outside the gene matches. Germline CDR1 and CDR2: SGHAT and FQNNGV. This CDR3 spans 15 amino acids.

The rearrangement uses TRBV5-1 and TRBJ1-2, with a tentative D call TRBD1 (5 bases). The CDR3 runs 12 residues. CDR1 and CDR2 (germline): SGHRS, YFSETQ. V shed 8 bases and J shed 0 bases, with 8 bases lying between them. The CDR3 nucleotides are TGCGCCAGTGCACAGGCTAACTATGGCTACACCTTC. Translating gives CASAQANYGYTF. Looking up the rest from reference TRBV5-1 and TRBJ1-2 gives the full variable domain: KAGVTQTPRYLIKTRGQQVTLSCSPISGHRSVSWYQQTPGQGLQFLFEYFSETQRNKGNFPGRFSGRQFSNSRSEMNVSTLELGDSALYLCASAQANYGYTFGSGTRLTVV.

This rearrangement joins TRBV7-9 to TRBJ2-7, with 10 bases identical to TRBD1. V lost 5 bases and J lost 0; bases outside the gene matches: 7. The CDR3 has 16 residues. Germline-derived CDR1 and CDR2 are SEHNR and FQNEAQ (reference sequence). The CDR3 nucleotides are TGTGCCAGCAGCCCAGCCAGGACAGGGGGCTCCTACGAGCAGTACTTC. It is translated as CASSPARTGGSYEQYF.

The V call is TRBV6-5, the J call TRBJ2-5, with 7 bases that match TRBD1. Germline assignment: CDR1 MNHEY and CDR2 SVGAGI. The CDR3 contains 16 residues. J gave up 7 bases and V 2 bases, and 13 bases lay outside the gene matches. CDR3 nucleotide sequence: TGTGCCAGCAGTTACACCCGGGACAGTCTTACAGGGACCCAGTACTTC. It specifies CASSYTRDSLTGTQYF.

The chain employs TRBV3-1 and TRBJ1-1, with D tentatively TRBD1 (5 bases). Germline V CDR1 and CDR2: LGHDT, YNNKEL (reference sequence). The CDR3 loop spans 16 amino acids. Trimming pared 4 bases from V and 4 bases from J, leaving 19 bases between. The CDR3 bases are TGTGCCAGCAGCCCTACAGGCGTCACGGTGGGCACTGAAGCTTTCTTT. The encoded protein is CASSPTGVTVGTEAFF. The entire variable domain, with the rest obtained from reference TRBV3-1 and TRBJ1-1, is as follows: DTAVSQTPKYLVTQMGNDKSIKCEQNLGHDTMYWYKQDSKKFLKIMFSYNNKELIINETVPNRFSPKSPDKAHLNLHINSLELGDSAVYFCASSPTGVTVGTEAFFGQGTRLTVV.